The clone carrying this T cell receptor beta chain was observed a handful of times. The sample comes from a study of long-term antiretroviral therapy in people with HIV. Survey-level resolution applied to immunoSEQ assay v3.0. The assay was immunoSEQ multiplex PCR, and TCRdb's table has in-frame clones only and misses some. The sample shows roughly 18,000 clones, about 78% of them seen only once. The clonotype was recovered from a woman aged 30 to 39 with HIV. The sample consisted of unsorted PBMCs, taken 2.9 years after starting antiretroviral therapy.

The DNA of the CDR3 is TGTGCCAGCAGTCACGGGGCATTTACCTACGAGCAGTACTTC. This encodes CASSHGAFTYEQYF. The chain couples TRBV5-8 to TRBJ2-7; perhaps D is TRBD1 or TRBD2 (5 bases each). Trimming shortened V by 5 bases and J by 2 bases, and 14 bases separated the two germline ends. The CDR3 sequence is 14 residues long. CDR1 and CDR2 from the germline V gene are SGHTS and YDEGEE.